The text below deals with one T cell receptor beta chain. As yet, its antigen is unknown. It was autoimmune disease history or systemic immunosuppression that excluded patients. This sample is part of a study of OX40 agonist ivuxolimab in advanced cancers. Study information: The patients received agonistic anti-OX40 (CD134) antibody ivuxolimab. Antecedent anti-PD-1, anti-PD-L1 or anti-CTLA-4 therapy was permissible, with 40% having received some.

Trimming cost V 4 bases and J 0 bases, with 22 bases left between them. This CDR3 is built from 19 residues. Germline values: CDR1 SGHVS, CDR2 FQNEAQ. Here immunoSEQ multiplex PCR was the method, and the copy in TCRdb shows in-frame clones only, minus some. Of some 86,000 clones detected, approximately 85% appear once; the ten largest clones hold over 3%. Points from the study as a whole: Expanded peripheral T cells had an undetermined antigen specificity.

The sample was CD4+ or CD8+ T cells sorted from blood, taken in a trial of the OX40 agonist ivuxolimab. The sequence came from an adult with an advanced solid tumor such as melanoma, head and neck, liver or kidney cancer. V usage is TRBV7-8 and J usage is TRBJ2-4; D is possibly TRBD2 (6 bases). In DNA, the CDR3 is TGTGCCAGCAGCTCCAGACTAGATTTACGACACGTAGCCAAAAACATTCAGTACTTC. Encoded protein: CASSSRLDLRHVAKNIQYF.